The clone carrying this TCR beta chain came up a few times. Template-switching 5'RACE yielded the TCR cDNA; a universal primer site and UMIs were added in the process. TCRdb ran MiXCR on the 5' RACE reads and lists one entry per CDR3 protein. The data contain some 300,000 distinct CDR3 sequences, about 7.8% of them seen just once; the ten biggest clones take up roughly a sixth. The sample originates from a study of T cells after yellow fever vaccination. The length of the CDR3 is 15 residues. Germline V gives CDR1 DFQATT, CDR2 SNEGSKA (reference sequence). V was cut by 3 bases and J by 2 bases, with 15 bases left in between.

The receptor comes from a man between 18 and 35 years old who received the YFV17D yellow fever vaccine. The chain employs TRBV20-1 and TRBJ2-3; D gene ambiguous. The sequencing used PBMCs, collected more than 40 days after the first yellow fever vaccination. This CDR3 is CSASRPDSHTDTQYF. As DNA, the CDR3 is TGCAGTGCTAGTCGCCCCGACTCCCACACAGATACGCAGTATTTT.